This T cell receptor (beta chain) was documented in a study of human T cells and chemical hapten exposure (TCRdb year 2021). Turning to the overall study: For sensitization, 2% DPC in acetone was applied to an approximately 2 cm by approximately 2 cm area of upper inner arm skin. In alopecia patients, the study followed how the peripheral blood TCR repertoire changed in vivo over primary and secondary sensitization to diphenylcyclopropenone (DPC), a hapten. Most of the patients in the cohort were female, and the cohort covered alopecia areata with under or over 50% scalp involvement, alopecia totalis and alopecia universalis. Libraries were pooled for sequencing, and per-sample TCR yields varied mainly because of small differences in library volumes within the pool. Weekly therapeutic DPC doses were additionally applied to the scalp of patients throughout the roughly 23-week study period. Nearly 30 alopecia patients gave blood for TCR sequencing at one to four time points (pre-sensitization, 2, 6 and 24 weeks). Blood was sampled from patients pre-sensitization (week 0) and at 2, 6 and about 24 weeks after DPC sensitization. Patch testing was performed on the upper back with Finn chambers containing 0.01% DPC, and the patch tests were scored after 6 days according to International Contact Dermatitis Research Group standards.

CDR1 is given as MNHNY and CDR2 as SVGAGI, both from the germline V gene (reference sequence). The CDR3 numbers 14 residues from cysteine through phenylalanine. The sequence is cut down to CDR3 DNA, 42 bases in frame from base 1. V loses 7 bases of germline sequence and J loses 3 bases, and the interval between the two ends is 16 bases. Libraries were made using RACE. The listed sequencing device is NextSeq 500. During library preparation, unique molecular identifiers were attached to individual cDNA molecules so that TCRs could be counted in a quantitative, reproducible way. From each blood RNA sample, both TCR alpha and TCR beta chains were sequenced. In the authors' own workflow: The median number of TCRs per sample was around 96,000, ranging from about 20,000 to 750,000. V, J and CDR3 annotation of the TCR reads was performed with the Decombinator software suite. To make PS versus PT1 abundance plots, every sample was subsampled to the same number of TCRs (28,000). Expanded TCRs were defined as absent before sensitization and observed at least eight times at the 2-week time point. Using fastp at Q25 and MiXCR, TCRdb reprocessed the public reads and kept productive beta chains. One record per CDR3 amino acid sequence lists the most common genes and DNA. These V and J calls derive from TCRdb rather than the authors' analysis. This sample comprises tens of thousands of distinct CDR3 sequences, around 10% of them detected only once. The ten largest clones take up roughly 4% of the sample.

The time point label on this specimen signifies: patch test 1, 2 weeks after DPC sensitization. Interpreted using the paper, the treatment or condition label stands for: therapeutic diphenylcyclopropenone sensitization with weekly scalp DPC. At each patch-test visit, blood was drawn before the patch test was applied. Patients were considered eligible if aged 18 to 70, diagnosed with alopecia and deemed suitable for DPC therapy, and patients were excluded if pregnant. Total RNA was isolated from unfractionated whole blood collected in Tempus Blood RNA tubes. This clonotype has ten or more counts. Its antigen remains unidentified. Per-base qualities were not stored, and no clone one base away is much larger. Summary of the overall study and its limitations: Compared with pre-sensitization or healthy control sets, expanded TCRs formed significantly more large CDR3 similarity clusters, which is consistent with antigen-driven responses. A positive correlation was found between the number of PT1 expanded TCRs and patch test score, with significance reached at thresholds 8, 16 and 32 but not 4. DPC sensitization did not change the number of TCRs with a frequency above 1 in 1000, and there was no evidence of changes in global repertoire structure. After repeated subsampling, the strength of the expansion versus patch-test correlation and the threshold at which it became significant changed. All patients had alopecia, a presumed autoimmune disease, so their immune response might differ from that of healthy individuals.

The sequence derives from a woman aged 50 to 60 with alopecia areata. Some clones in this sample may be carry-over from other donors' samples. The sequencing used whole blood, collected in connection with sensitization to the hapten diphenylcyclopropenone (DPC). The sequence links TRBV6-6 to TRBJ2-7; perhaps TRBD2 is the D gene, with 6 bases matching. Read as DNA, the sequence is TGTGCCAGCACCCGCGGGACCGACGGCTACGAGCAGTACTTC. It encodes CASTRGTDGYEQYF.